The clone carrying this T cell receptor beta chain was seen a single time. The germline V gene has CDR1 MNHEY and CDR2 SVGAGI. This CDR3 is built from 15 residues. V lost 6 bases and J lost 0, with 12 bases in between. These data belong to a study of control samples from healthy donors and cancer patients. TCRdb's copy holds only in-frame clones and misses some; the assay was immunoSEQ multiplex PCR. The table records about 180,000 clones, roughly nine tenths of them present only once. The clonotype was recovered from a man younger than 45 in good health. Sequenced input: blood. The chain has TRBV6-5 and TRBJ1-3; no clear D. The CDR3 sequence: CASRIAGGSGNTIYF. In DNA, the CDR3 is TGTGCCAGCAGGATCGCCGGTGGCTCTGGAAACACCATATATTTT.